Presented here are 31 T cell receptor beta chains from one specimen sequenced in a study of T cells after yellow fever vaccination. TCRdb processed the 5' RACE reads anew with MiXCR; each CDR3 protein has one entry. The data contain about 350,000 distinct CDR3 sequences, approximately 8% of them singletons. Sequenced material: PBMCs, taken around 45 days after the first yellow fever vaccination. The receptors were gathered from a man aged 18 to 30 who received the YFV17D yellow fever vaccine.

This clonotype has only a few counts. The V gene is TRBV7-9, the J gene TRBJ2-1; TRBD1 might be the D (6 bases). Germline-derived CDR1 and CDR2 are SEHNR and FQNEAQ (reference sequence). CDR3 length: 13 residues. Trimming took 1 base from V and 9 from J, leaving 10 bases between them. The CDR3 loop reads CASSLEGGSEQFF. Here the CDR3 DNA reads TGTGCCAGCAGCTTAGAAGGGGGATCTGAGCAGTTCTTC. Full variable domain (outside the CDR3, taken from reference TRBV7-9 and TRBJ2-1): DTGVSQNPRHKITKRGQNVTFRCDPISEHNRLYWYRQTLGQGPEFLTYFQNEAQLEKSRLLSDRFSAERPKGSFSTLEIQRTEQGDSAMYLCASSLEGGSEQFFGPGTRLTVL.

This clonotype has more than one count but fewer than ten. The chain uses TRBV29-1 and TRBJ2-2; D call uncertain. CDR1 is SQVTM and CDR2 is ANQGSEA in the germline V gene. Trimming removed 7 bases at V and 0 bases at J, with 9 bases between. The CDR3 extends over 13 amino acids. The chain's CDR3 is CSAQRPNTGELFF. In nucleotides, the CDR3 is TGCAGCGCTCAACGCCCGAACACCGGGGAGCTGTTTTTT.

This clonotype has a handful of counts. The chain couples TRBV5-1 to TRBJ2-6; no reliable D call. The ends were cut back, 2 bases at V and 0 bases at J, with 6 bases in the middle. CDR3 length: 15 amino acids. Germline V CDR1 and CDR2: SGHRS, YFSETQ. The CDR3 region has the DNA TGCGCCAGCAGCTTCGTGGGCTCTGGGGCCAACGTCCTGACTTTC. Amino acids: CASSFVGSGANVLTF.

The chain is built from TRBV9 and TRBJ1-1; TRBD1 matches at 8 bases. CDR3 size: 15 residues. Germline lookup yields CDR1 SGDLS and CDR2 YYNGEE. V was pared by 4 bases and J by 3 bases, with 8 bases of the junction left unmatched. The CDR3 sequence is CASSPDRGWDTEAFF. The CDR3 DNA sequence: TGTGCCAGCAGCCCCGACAGGGGTTGGGACACTGAAGCTTTCTTT.

A few counts support this clonotype. The chain has TRBV7-2 and TRBJ2-5, with TRBD2 matching over 14 bases. Germline lookup yields CDR1 SGHTA and CDR2 FQGNSA. V trimming: 3 bases; J trimming: 2 bases; junction bases outside the gene matches: 2. This CDR3 spans 16 amino acids. CDR3 DNA sequence: TGTGCCAGCAGCTTGACTAGCGGGGGGGTTCAAGAGACCCAGTACTTC. It encodes CASSLTSGGVQETQYF.

This clonotype was seen a handful of times. The chain carries TRBV5-4 and TRBJ2-7; 11 bases align to TRBD2. This CDR3 is 15 amino acids long. Germline values: CDR1 SGHNT, CDR2 YYREEE (reference sequence). Trimming cost V 6 bases and J 6 bases; bases outside gene matches: 11. The CDR3 nucleotides read TGTGCCAGCACCAGGCTTAGCGGGGGGGCCAGCGAGCAGTACTTC. Translating gives CASTRLSGGASEQYF. Looking up the rest from reference TRBV5-4 and TRBJ2-7 gives the full variable domain: ETGVTQSPTHLIKTRGQQVTLRCSSQSGHNTVSWYQQALGQGPQFIFQYYREEENGRGNFPPRFSGLQFPNYSSELNVNALELDDSALYLCASTRLSGGASEQYFGPGTRLTVT.

This clonotype has only a few counts. J is TRBJ2-5 and V is TRBV4-1, with a possible D match to TRBD1 (5 bases). CDR3 length: 15 amino acids. Deletions cut 4 bases from V and 0 bases from J, with 12 bases between. Per germline, CDR1 MGHRA and CDR2 YSYEKL. CDR3 sequence reads: CASSRGAIYQETQYF. CDR3 in DNA: TGCGCCAGCAGCCGTGGGGCTATCTACCAAGAGACCCAGTACTTC.

This clonotype showed up just a few times. The rearrangement uses TRBV9 and TRBJ1-2, with TRBD1 matching over 7 bases. V lost 0 bases and J lost 4; bases outside the gene matches: 6. The germline V gene has CDR1 SGDLS and CDR2 YYNGEE. This CDR3 region has 15 residues. The CDR3 reads CASSVGDSNPYGYTF. CDR3 nucleotide sequence: TGTGCCAGCAGCGTAGGGGACAGTAACCCCTATGGCTACACCTTC. The variable domain in full, with the rest retrieved from reference TRBV9 and TRBJ1-2, is DSGVTQTPKHLITATGQRVTLRCSPRSGDLSVYWYQQSLDQGLQFLIQYYNGEERAKGNILERFSAQQFPDLHSELNLSSLELGDSALYFCASSVGDSNPYGYTFGSGTRLTVV.

This clonotype was counted a few times. The chain combines TRBV20-1 with TRBJ2-5; 9 bases are a match to TRBD2. Germline CDR1 DFQATT, CDR2 SNEGSKA (reference sequence). V lost 1 base, J lost 1 base, and 10 bases stayed unmatched. The CDR3 runs to 17 residues. CDR3 sequence reads: CSARAHWASGVQETQYF. The CDR3 nucleotides read TGCAGTGCTAGAGCCCATTGGGCTAGCGGGGTCCAAGAGACCCAGTACTTC.

This clonotype appeared a few times. The CDR3 bases are TGTGCCAGCAGTTTCGGGGGTACTGAGACCCAGTACTTC. Translation gives CASSFGGTETQYF. The chain employs TRBV12-3 or TRBV12-4 and TRBJ2-5; the D gene is possibly TRBD2 (6 bases). The CDR3 runs 13 residues. Trimming pared 3 bases from V and 5 bases from J, leaving 10 bases between.

This clonotype was counted a few times. The V and J genes are TRBV10-3 and TRBJ2-5; 10 bases line up with TRBD2. Germline V gene lookup returns CDR1 ENHRY and CDR2 SYGVKD. Unmatched junction bases numbered 5, after V lost 0 bases and J lost 7 bases. This CDR3 is built from 15 residues. Here the CDR3 reads CAISESSGGAGTQYF. The CDR3 bases are TGTGCCATCAGTGAGTCGAGCGGGGGGGCCGGGACCCAGTACTTC.

The table lists this clonotype with a few counts. The V gene is TRBV6-5, the J gene TRBJ2-5; D is unresolved. The CDR3 contains 15 residues. Germline values: CDR1 MNHEY, CDR2 SVGAGI. V was trimmed by 2 bases and J by 0 bases, leaving 10 bases between them. As DNA, the CDR3 is TGTGCCAGCAGTTACGCGTTTCGGCACCAAGAGACCCAGTACTTC. Encoded protein: CASSYAFRHQETQYF.

This chain joins TRBV6-5 and TRBJ2-5; D not certain. V lost 10 bases to trimming and J lost 5 bases, with 14 bases between them. This CDR3 comprises 12 residues. In germline, CDR1 is MNHEY, CDR2 SVGAGI. The CDR3 sequence: CATMDDAETQYF. CDR3 coding DNA: TGTGCCACCATGGACGACGCCGAGACCCAGTACTTC.

The chain carries TRBV6-5 and TRBJ2-3; D uncertain. Trimming cost V 0 bases and J 1 base, with 8 bases left between them. The CDR3 has 15 residues. The germline V gene has CDR1 MNHEY and CDR2 SVGAGI. In DNA, the CDR3 is TGTGCCAGCAGTTACTCAAGGGTAGGCACAGATACGCAGTATTTT. It is translated as CASSYSRVGTDTQYF.

This clonotype was recorded a few times. This chain links TRBV12-3 or TRBV12-4 with TRBJ1-6; D remains unclear. V shed 3 bases and J shed 9 bases, with 12 bases lying between them. The CDR3 runs 14 residues. The CDR3 loop reads CASSLVGQVSPLHF. The CDR3 DNA follows: TGTGCCAGCAGTTTGGTTGGCCAGGTTTCACCCCTCCACTTT.

This clonotype was seen a handful of times. The V call is TRBV18, the J call TRBJ1-4; 9 bases are a match to TRBD1. V lost 4 bases, J lost 8 bases, and 5 bases stayed unmatched. The CDR3 sequence is 14 residues long. Per germline, CDR1 KGHSH and CDR2 LQKENI. The CDR3 DNA follows: TGTGCCAGCTCACAACGGACAGGGGCCGAAAAACTGTTTTTT. Translated: CASSQRTGAEKLFF.

This clonotype was seen repeatedly, ten times or more. The rearrangement links TRBV6-2 or TRBV6-3 to TRBJ1-1; tentatively, D is TRBD1 (6 bases). This CDR3 has 13 residues. CDR1 and CDR2 (germline): MNHEY, SVGEGT. V lost 2 bases, J lost 4 bases, and 8 bases lay in between. The CDR3 nucleotides are TGTGCCAGCAGTTACGGGGGCTCCACTGAAGCTTTCTTT. This codes for CASSYGGSTEAFF.

This clonotype has only a few counts. This chain uses TRBV27 with TRBJ2-5; TRBD2 might be the D (5 bases). Germline V gene sequence: CDR1 MNHEY, CDR2 SMNVEV (reference sequence). V was trimmed by 4 bases and J by 4 bases, leaving 16 bases between them. The CDR3 has 15 amino acids. CDR3 coding DNA: TGTGCCAGCAGTTCAAGCCCCCAGCGGCCAGAGACCCAGTACTTC. It codes for CASSSSPQRPETQYF.

Ten or more counts support this clonotype. V is TRBV20-1 and J is TRBJ1-2, with D perhaps matching TRBD1 (6 bases). The V end was cut by 4 bases, the J end by 7 bases, with 22 bases between. CDR3 length: 15 residues. The germline CDR1 and CDR2 sequences are DFQATT and SNEGSKA (reference sequence). Here the CDR3 DNA reads TGCAGTGCTAATGCATTTCAAAGGGGGGTGGGTGGCTACACCTTC. Translating gives CSANAFQRGVGGYTF.

This clonotype was detected many times. V is TRBV7-2 and J is TRBJ2-1; D not resolved. The CDR3 is made up of 15 amino acids. Trimming took 1 base from V and 0 from J, leaving 7 bases between them. Per the germline V gene, CDR1 is SGHTA and CDR2 is FQGNSA. The CDR3 reads CASSLGPSSYNEQFF. The CDR3 nucleotides read TGTGCCAGCAGCTTAGGCCCCAGCTCCTACAATGAGCAGTTCTTC.

The chain is built from TRBV9 and TRBJ2-5; D tentatively reads TRBD1 or TRBD2 (6 bases each). The V and J ends lost 3 bases and 5 bases respectively, with 17 bases between them. Germline V gene lookup returns CDR1 SGDLS and CDR2 YYNGEE. The CDR3 spans 15 residues. For the CDR3, the DNA is TGTGCCAGCAGCGCCGCCGGGAGAAGGGGGGAGACCCAGTACTTC. Encoded protein: CASSAAGRRGETQYF.

The chain links TRBV20-1 to TRBJ1-1; D not resolved. V was clipped by 2 bases and J by 0 bases, with 10 bases between them. Germline V lookup: CDR1 DFQATT, CDR2 SNEGSKA (reference sequence). The CDR3 loop spans 14 amino acids. The CDR3 region has the DNA TGCAGTGCTAGAATCGGTGGTTTGAACACTGAAGCTTTCTTT. Its protein is CSARIGGLNTEAFF.

This clonotype was seen a handful of times. The chain recombines TRBV9 with TRBJ2-3; D ambiguous. The V end was cut by 0 bases, the J end by 6 bases, with 14 bases between. This CDR3 comprises 15 residues. Germline V CDR1 and CDR2: SGDLS, YYNGEE. The CDR3 nucleotides are TGTGCCAGCAGCGTAGAAGGGATCCTCGGGGATACGCAGTATTTT. Protein sequence: CASSVEGILGDTQYF.

CDR3 sequence (DNA): TGTGCCAGCAGCCGAGGATGGGGGCCCACCTACAATGAGCAGTTCTTC. Its protein product is CASSRGWGPTYNEQFF. The chain recombines TRBV7-2 with TRBJ2-1; a possible D gene is TRBD1 (6 bases). There are 16 residues in the CDR3. CDR1 SGHTA and CDR2 FQGNSA come from the germline V gene. V lost 5 bases to trimming and J lost 2 bases, with 16 bases between them.

This clonotype was recorded many times. The V gene is TRBV7-2, the J gene TRBJ2-7; TRBD2 matches 16 bases. Germline CDR1 SGHTA, CDR2 FQGNSA. V was pared by 5 bases and J by 2 bases, with 6 bases of the junction left unmatched. This CDR3 spans 17 amino acids. CDR3: CASSLLGTSGGAYEQYF. CDR3 DNA sequence: TGTGCCAGCAGCCTCCTCGGGACTAGCGGGGGGGCCTACGAGCAGTACTTC.

This clonotype has just a few counts. The chain employs TRBV4-3 and TRBJ1-1; D is undetermined. V was shortened by 0 bases and J by 0 bases, with 8 bases between the two germline ends. Germline loops: CDR1 LGHNA, CDR2 YSLEER. This CDR3 spans 15 amino acids. CDR3 sequence reads: CASSQEWKMNTEAFF. The CDR3, as DNA: TGCGCCAGCAGCCAAGAATGGAAAATGAACACTGAAGCTTTCTTT.

The chain employs TRBV6-2 or TRBV6-3 and TRBJ1-1, with TRBD1 matching over 7 bases. V was pared by 4 bases and J by 0 bases, with 8 bases of the junction left unmatched. CDR1 is MNHEY, CDR2 SVGEGT, per germline. This CDR3 is 16 amino acids long. The CDR3 sequence: CASSWPRGQLNTEAFF. The CDR3 nucleotides read TGTGCCAGCAGTTGGCCTCGGGGACAGCTGAACACTGAAGCTTTCTTT.

This clonotype was picked up a small number of times. The V and J genes are TRBV5-5 and TRBJ2-5; 8 positions agree with TRBD2. Trimming cost V 4 bases and J 3 bases; bases outside gene matches: 5. The CDR3 contains 14 residues. Germline CDR1 and CDR2: SGHKS and YYEKEE (reference sequence). CDR3 sequence (DNA): TGTGCCAGCAGCGCGACTAGCGCAAAAGAGACCCAGTACTTC. Residues: CASSATSAKETQYF.

The chain employs TRBV5-1 and TRBJ2-1, with D possibly matching TRBD1 (5 bases). The germline V gene has CDR1 SGHRS and CDR2 YFSETQ. Trimming took 2 bases from V and 8 from J, leaving 11 bases between them. The CDR3 spans 13 residues. The CDR3 nucleotides read TGCGCCAGCAGCTTCTCAGGGTTTCATGAGCAGTTCTTC. Translation: CASSFSGFHEQFF.

The chain is built from TRBV20-1 and TRBJ2-7; D may correspond to TRBD1 or TRBD2 (5 bases each). The CDR3 is made up of 12 amino acids. The V gene lost 7 bases and the J gene lost 2 bases, with 12 bases spanning the gap. Germline CDR1 and CDR2: DFQATT and SNEGSKA (reference sequence). Written as DNA, the CDR3 is TGCAGTGGCAGGGACGGGACCTACGAGCAGTACTTC. Its translation is CSGRDGTYEQYF.

This clonotype has at least ten counts. The chain has TRBV7-6 and TRBJ2-5; D is possibly TRBD2 (5 bases). Germline V gene lookup returns CDR1 SGHVS and CDR2 FNYEAQ. V dropped 0 bases and J dropped 5 bases, with 16 bases sitting between them. This CDR3 is 16 amino acids long. CDR3 nucleotide sequence: TGTGCCAGCAGCTTAGCGACGTATGGGAGAGGGGAGACCCAGTACTTC. Its translation: CASSLATYGRGETQYF.